This is a list of T cell receptor beta chains from one sample in a study of identical twins. TCRdb itself ran the 5' RACE reads through MiXCR, one entry per CDR3 protein. The table has 540,000 or so distinct CDR3 sequences, more than 20% seen once. The sample was also reused in another study, on yellow fever vaccine responses in identical twins.

Sequencing was performed on CD4+ T cells sorted from blood. The receptor source for this set is a woman younger than 35 in good health. CDR3s include the opening cysteine and the closing phenylalanine or tryptophan. D genes are given only for firm matches. Rows give clone size only sometimes, using once, few, many, or a class for an expanded clone.

j_call cdr3_length v_call d_call clone_size cdr3_aa cdr3_nt
TRBJ2-5 17 TRBV5-1 TRBD1 few CASSFSIGTGVQETQYF TGCGCCAGCAGCTTTTCGATAGGGACAGGGGTTCAAGAGACCCAGTACTTC
TRBJ2-1 15 TRBV7-2 . . CASSLGWTSYNEQFF TGTGCCAGCAGCTTAGGGTGGACCTCCTACAATGAGCAGTTCTTC
TRBJ1-5 15 TRBV6-6 . . CASSYSRAKTQPQHF TGTGCCAGCAGTTACTCGCGAGCTAAAACTCAGCCCCAGCATTTT
TRBJ2-1 16 TRBV20-1 . . CSARDLRLVSYNEQFF TGCAGTGCTAGAGATCTCAGACTGGTGTCCTACAATGAGCAGTTCTTC
TRBJ1-1 15 TRBV20-1 . few CSARVGGQVNTEAFF TGCAGTGCTAGAGTTGGGGGCCAGGTGAACACTGAAGCTTTCTTT
TRBJ2-7 15 TRBV28 TRBD2 . CASSSASSGRYEQYF TGTGCCAGCAGTTCCGCCTCTAGCGGGCGCTACGAGCAGTACTTC
TRBJ1-2 14 TRBV7-8 TRBD1 . CASSFAGGGYGYTF TGTGCCAGCAGCTTCGCAGGGGGCGGCTATGGCTACACCTTC
TRBJ1-2 20 TRBV11-1 TRBD1 few CASSLGGNRDRGDTNYGYTF TGTGCCAGCAGCTTAGGAGGGAACCGGGACAGGGGCGATACTAACTATGGCTACACCTTC
TRBJ2-1 16 TRBV24-1 TRBD2 few CATSDPVGGGRNEQFF TGTGCCACCAGTGACCCAGTTGGCGGGGGTCGAAATGAGCAGTTCTTC
TRBJ2-7 14 TRBV20-1 TRBD2 . CSATGLLDNGEQYF TGCAGTGCCACGGGACTACTAGACAATGGCGAGCAGTACTTC
TRBJ1-1 14 TRBV7-9 . few CASSSGRENTEAFF TGTGCCAGCAGCTCGGGGAGAGAGAACACTGAAGCTTTCTTT
TRBJ1-1 15 TRBV9 . few CASSPTETANTEAFF TGTGCCAGCAGCCCGACGGAGACAGCGAACACTGAAGCTTTCTTT
TRBJ1-1 14 TRBV6-1 TRBD1 . CASSLDRANTEALF TGTGCCAGCAGTCTGGACAGGGCTAACACTGAAGCTCTCTTT
TRBJ2-3 15 TRBV12-3/TRBV12-4 TRBD2 few CASIRTSGSTDTQYF TGTGCCAGCATTAGGACTAGCGGAAGCACAGATACGCAGTATTTT
TRBJ2-7 14 TRBV25-1 TRBD1 few CASAGTGFRYEQYF TGTGCCAGCGCAGGGACAGGGTTTCGCTACGAGCAGTACTTC
TRBJ1-1 14 TRBV12-3/TRBV12-4 . . CASSYIGGTTEAFF TGTGCCAGCAGTTACATCGGGGGTACCACTGAAGCTTTCTTT
TRBJ2-2 14 TRBV5-1 . . CASSYVTTAGELFF TGCGCCAGCAGCTATGTAACAACGGCCGGGGAGCTGTTTTTT
TRBJ2-1 14 TRBV3-1 . . CASSPPGTYNEQFF TGTGCCAGCAGCCCTCCAGGGACCTACAATGAGCAGTTCTTC
TRBJ2-7 11 TRBV6-2/TRBV6-3 . few CASRDQYEQYF TGTGCCAGCAGAGACCAATACGAGCAGTACTTC
TRBJ2-1 17 TRBV7-6 TRBD2 few CASSSSPSGISYNEQFF TGTGCCAGCAGCTCTAGTCCTAGCGGGATCTCCTACAATGAGCAGTTCTTC
TRBJ2-7 16 TRBV2 TRBD2 . CASSEGLAEVLREQYF TGTGCCAGCAGTGAAGGACTAGCAGAAGTTCTACGAGAGCAGTACTTC
TRBJ2-5 13 TRBV20-1 . . CSALSVGQETQYF TGCAGTGCACTAAGTGTGGGGCAAGAGACCCAGTACTTC
TRBJ2-1 16 TRBV5-1 TRBD2 few CASKPTSGGSYNEQFF TGCGCCAGCAAACCTACTAGCGGGGGTTCCTACAATGAGCAGTTCTTC
TRBJ1-2 15 TRBV4-1 . . CASSQGDTANYGYTF TGCGCCAGCAGCCAAGGCGACACGGCTAACTATGGCTACACCTTC
TRBJ1-1 12 TRBV20-1 TRBD1 . CSARGTGAYAFF TGCAGTGCTAGAGGGACAGGGGCGTATGCTTTCTTT
TRBJ2-2 15 TRBV7-2 TRBD1 . CASSLVQGYTGELFF TGTGCCAGCAGCTTAGTACAGGGGTACACCGGGGAGCTGTTTTTT
TRBJ2-2 17 TRBV5-1 TRBD2 many CASSAPGLAGVAGELFF TGCGCCAGCAGCGCACCGGGACTAGCGGGAGTTGCCGGGGAGCTGTTTTTT
TRBJ1-1 11 TRBV24-1 . few CATSRNAEAFF TGTGCCACCAGTAGAAACGCTGAAGCTTTCTTT
TRBJ2-1 14 TRBV12-3/TRBV12-4 TRBD2 few CASRLAGKYDEQFF TGTGCCAGCAGGCTAGCGGGGAAGTATGATGAGCAGTTCTTC
TRBJ2-5 11 TRBV29-1 TRBD2 many CSAERGETQYF TGCAGCGCCGAGCGGGGAGAGACCCAGTACTTC
TRBJ2-5 19 TRBV6-1 TRBD1 . CASSGLEIENWTGTETQYF TGTGCCAGCAGTGGTCTAGAAATTGAAAACTGGACAGGGACGGAGACCCAGTACTTC
TRBJ2-1 17 TRBV4-2 . . CASSQDLVASSYNEQFF TGTGCCAGCAGCCAAGATTTGGTAGCGAGCTCCTACAATGAGCAGTTCTTC
TRBJ2-7 14 TRBV12-3/TRBV12-4 . . CASSLGQISWEQYF TGTGCCAGCAGCCTCGGACAGATCTCTTGGGAGCAGTACTTC
TRBJ2-3 15 TRBV12-3/TRBV12-4 . . CASSRRGGPTDTQYF TGTGCCAGCAGTCGCAGGGGGGGCCCCACAGATACGCAGTATTTT
TRBJ2-2 16 TRBV20-1 TRBD2 . CSASLSSGVGTGELFF TGCAGTGCTAGCTTAAGTAGCGGGGTAGGCACCGGGGAGCTGTTTTTT
TRBJ2-6 16 TRBV28 . . CASNNDLLSGANVLTF TGTGCCAGCAACAACGATCTTCTCTCTGGGGCCAACGTCCTGACTTTC
TRBJ2-4 18 TRBV20-1 TRBD1 few CSARDSRDRAGAKNIQYF TGCAGTGCTAGAGACTCCCGGGACAGGGCCGGAGCCAAAAACATTCAGTACTTC
TRBJ2-1 16 TRBV3-1 . few CASSQKGGGGSDEQFF TGTGCCAGCAGCCAAAAAGGGGGCGGGGGGAGCGATGAGCAGTTCTTC
TRBJ1-4 15 TRBV6-5 . few CASSYSGSEDEKLFF TGTGCCAGCAGTTATTCAGGGAGTGAGGATGAAAAACTGTTTTTT
TRBJ1-6 15 TRBV3-1 TRBD1 few CASRPNRDRLSPLHF TGTGCCAGCAGGCCTAACCGGGACAGGCTCTCACCCCTCCACTTT
TRBJ2-3 17 TRBV2 TRBD2 . CASSVEIAGLGTDTQYF TGTGCCAGCAGTGTCGAGATAGCGGGACTGGGCACAGATACGCAGTATTTT
TRBJ2-3 15 TRBV12-3/TRBV12-4 . once CASSFLLMMADTQYF TGTGCCAGCAGTTTCCTATTAATGATGGCAGATACGCAGTATTTT
TRBJ2-3 19 TRBV7-8 TRBD2 . CASSKYSGTSGTGTDTQYF TGTGCCAGCAGCAAATACTCCGGGACTAGCGGGACCGGCACAGATACGCAGTATTTT
TRBJ2-7 13 TRBV5-1 . . CASSPDMTGEQYF TGCGCCAGCAGCCCTGACATGACGGGTGAGCAGTACTTC
TRBJ2-1 16 TRBV6-2/TRBV6-3 . . CASSPGLARIYNEQFF TGTGCCAGCTCCCCAGGGCTAGCGAGAATCTACAATGAGCAGTTCTTC
TRBJ2-2 15 TRBV20-1 TRBD2 few CSARVAGGNTGELFF TGCAGTGCTAGAGTTGCGGGAGGGAACACCGGGGAGCTGTTTTTT
TRBJ1-2 15 TRBV5-1 TRBD1 few CASSLNYRDSYGYTF TGCGCCAGCAGCTTGAACTACCGGGACAGCTATGGCTACACCTTC
TRBJ2-7 13 TRBV20-1 TRBD2 . CSARVAGGYEQYF TGCAGTGCTAGAGTAGCGGGAGGGTACGAGCAGTACTTC
TRBJ2-7 14 TRBV10-3 TRBD1 . CASSPDREGYEQYF TGTGCCAGCAGCCCGGACAGGGAAGGCTACGAGCAGTACTTC
TRBJ2-5 16 TRBV20-1 TRBD2 . CSASGNVQSGGETQYF TGCAGTGCTAGCGGGAACGTGCAATCCGGGGGGGAGACCCAGTACTTC
TRBJ2-1 11 TRBV10-3 . . CAISERGEQFF TGTGCCATCAGTGAGAGGGGTGAGCAGTTCTTC
TRBJ1-1 15 TRBV28 TRBD1 . CASSSAGTGNTEAFF TGTGCCAGCAGTTCAGCCGGGACAGGGAACACTGAAGCTTTCTTT
TRBJ2-1 14 TRBV10-3 TRBD1 . CAITGQGAYNEQFF TGTGCCATCACCGGACAGGGAGCCTACAATGAGCAGTTCTTC
TRBJ1-1 18 TRBV5-6 TRBD1 few CASSLRLSRTGESTEAFF TGTGCCAGCAGCTTGCGACTCTCACGGACAGGGGAAAGCACTGAAGCTTTCTTT
TRBJ1-1 14 TRBV6-1 . few CASSEVAGNTEAFF TGTGCCAGCAGTGAAGTAGCTGGCAACACTGAAGCTTTCTTT